A single sample is the source of the 20 T cell receptor beta chains below, sequenced in a study of T cells in Graves' hyperthyroidism and ophthalmopathy. Using RNA transcripts as the source, TCR beta CDR3 regions were amplified. In the first-round RT-PCR of the TCR CDR3, the HTBI primer set was used. TCRdb processed the multiplex PCR reads anew with MiXCR; each CDR3 protein has one entry. In the table there are around 620,000 distinct CDR3 sequences, about 14% of which are singletons. Sequenced input: blood. These receptors all come from a woman aged 18-29 years with Graves' ophthalmopathy.

The table lists this clonotype with many counts. The chain recombines TRBV5-5 with TRBJ2-5; a possible D gene is TRBD1 (5 bases). This CDR3 comprises 15 residues. CDR1 SGHKS and CDR2 YYEKEE come from the germline V gene (reference sequence). Between the trimmed V and J ends, which lost 1 base and 1 base, there was a span of 11 bases. CDR3 sequence: CASSLTTALQETQYF. The CDR3 DNA sequence: TGTGCCAGCAGCTTGACGACAGCACTCCAAGAGACCCAGTACTTC.

Turning to this clonotype: Being one base from a much bigger clone, this may be a read error. The CDR3 end shows no conserved phenylalanine or tryptophan, and so a read error is likely. CDR3 nucleotides: TGTGCCAGCAGCCATGAGACACGGACTGAAGCTTTCCTT. Translation gives CASSHETRTEAFL. This chain uses TRBV3-1 with TRBJ1-1; D call uncertain. The CDR3 contains 13 residues. Per the germline V gene, CDR1 is LGHDT and CDR2 is YNNKEL (reference sequence). V was shortened by 3 bases and J by 5 bases, with 10 bases between the two germline ends.

The rearrangement uses TRBV5-1 and TRBJ2-4; D unresolved. This CDR3 contains 15 residues. CDR1 is SGHRS, CDR2 YFSETQ, per germline. The V end lost 1 base, the J end lost 4 bases, and 12 bases lay between the germline ends. The CDR3 reads CASSLLNDGKNIQYF. DNA for the CDR3: TGCGCCAGCAGCTTGCTTAATGATGGAAAAAACATTCAGTACTTC.

Ten or more counts support this clonotype. This chain uses TRBV19 with TRBJ1-1; D is uncertain. Germline CDR1 reads LNHDA; CDR2 reads SQIVND (reference sequence). With 3 bases removed from V and 8 bases from J, the gap between germline ends came to 10 bases. This CDR3 has 12 residues. The CDR3 DNA sequence: TGTGCCAGTAGTATTTCGCTAACGGAAGCTTTCTTT. Its translation: CASSISLTEAFF.

The V call is TRBV19, the J call TRBJ2-1; 9 nucleotides match TRBD2. This CDR3 contains 14 residues. CDR1 is LNHDA and CDR2 is SQIVND in the germline V gene (reference sequence). The V segment lost 6 bases and the J segment 2 bases; nucleotides outside the gene matches: 2. For the CDR3, the DNA is TGTGCCAGTAGGTTAGCGGGAGCCTACAATGAGCAGTTCTTC. Protein sequence: CASRLAGAYNEQFF. Full variable domain (rest looked up from reference TRBV19 and TRBJ2-1): DGGITQSPKYLFRKEGQNVTLSCEQNLNHDAMYWYRQDPGQGLRLIYYSQIVNDFQKGDIAEGYSVSREKKESFPLTVTSAQKNPTAFYLCASRLAGAYNEQFFGPGTRLTVL.

About this clonotype itself: A much larger clone lies a single base off, so this may be a read error. This chain connects TRBV7-3 to TRBJ2-1; TRBD2 aligns across 8 bases. CDR3 length equals 16 residues. CDR1 SGHTA and CDR2 FQGTGA come from the germline V gene. CDR3 bases: TGTGCCAGCAGCTTACAAGCGGGAGCCCCCTACAATGAGCAGTCCTTC. Amino acid sequence: CASSLQAGAPYNEQSF.

This clonotype was observed at least ten times. The chain links TRBV5-1 to TRBJ2-7; D is uncertain. The CDR3 is made up of 15 amino acids. Trimming took off 0 bases at V and 0 bases at J, with 10 bases between the two ends. CDR1 is SGHRS and CDR2 is YFSETQ in the germline V gene. The CDR3 bases are TGCGCCAGCAGCTTGGATTCTGTTGGCTCCTACGAGCAGTACTTC. Translated, it gives CASSLDSVGSYEQYF.

The rearrangement joins TRBV7-9 to TRBJ2-5; 8 nucleotides match TRBD2. V was clipped by 5 bases and J by 7 bases; unmatched bases: 9. Looked up from germline, CDR1 is SEHNR and CDR2 is FQNEAQ (reference sequence). CDR3 length: 14 residues. Written as DNA, the CDR3 is TGTGCCAGCAGCCCCGGGAGGGAATTTCTGACCCAGTACTTC. Residues: CASSPGREFLTQYF. Together with reference TRBV7-9 and TRBJ2-5, the CDR3 gives the full variable domain: DTGVSQNPRHKITKRGQNVTFRCDPISEHNRLYWYRQTLGQGPEFLTYFQNEAQLEKSRLLSDRFSAERPKGSFSTLEIQRTEQGDSAMYLCASSPGREFLTQYFGPGTRLLVL.

This clonotype was seen many times. CDR3 loop: CASEGTDTDTQYF. The CDR3 nucleotides are TGTGCCAGCGAAGGGACAGATACAGATACGCAGTATTTT. V is TRBV6-1 and J is TRBJ2-3; 7 bases fit TRBD1. This CDR3 contains 13 residues. The V segment lost 8 bases and the J segment 3 bases; nucleotides outside the gene matches: 5. Germline V gene data show CDR1 as MNHNS and CDR2 as SASEGT.

This clonotype showed up many times. V is TRBV5-1 and J is TRBJ2-7; D might be TRBD1 (5 bases). The CDR3 is 14 residues long. The V end was cut by 3 bases, the J end by 3 bases, with 13 bases between. CDR1 and CDR2 from the germline V gene are SGHRS and YFSETQ. This chain's CDR3 is CASSSTGRYYEQYF. CDR3 coding DNA: TGCGCCAGCAGCTCAACAGGACGGTACTACGAGCAGTACTTC.

This sequence joins TRBV7-8 and TRBJ2-2, with D unclear. The CDR3 runs to 12 residues. Germline loops: CDR1 SGHVS, CDR2 FQNEAQ. The V end lost 7 bases, the J end lost 10 bases, and 13 bases lay between the germline ends. CDR3 bases: TGTGCCAGCACCCCCGAGAGTGTGGAGCTGTTTTTT. It codes for CASTPESVELFF.

This clonotype was picked up a small number of times. The CDR3 bases are TGTGCCAGTATCCGTGGGATGGCTGGGGCCAACGTCCTGACTTTC. This gives the protein CASIRGMAGANVLTF. The rearrangement links TRBV6-1 to TRBJ2-6, with D unresolved. V shed 9 bases and J shed 2 bases, with 14 bases lying between them. CDR3 size: 15 residues. Germline assignment: CDR1 MNHNS and CDR2 SASEGT.

This clonotype was detected ten times or more. The CDR3 region has the DNA TGTGCCAGCAGCCAAACCTCAGGGGAGGGAGGCTACACCTTC. Translating it yields CASSQTSGEGGYTF. This sequence joins TRBV4-2 and TRBJ1-2, with TRBD1 as a possible D gene (6 bases). CDR3 length: 14 residues. Germline V gene lookup returns CDR1 LGHNA and CDR2 YNFKEQ. Trimming stripped 2 bases from V and 8 bases from J, with 15 bases between.

This clonotype was counted at least ten times. The chain links TRBV28 to TRBJ2-5, with no clear D. V lost 3 bases and J 3 bases, leaving 2 bases between the germline ends. Per the germline V gene, CDR1 is MDHEN and CDR2 is SYDVKM. This CDR3 is 11 amino acids long. CDR3 bases: TGTGCCAGCAGTTTTGAAGAGACCCAGTACTTC. Encoded protein: CASSFEETQYF. Filled out from reference TRBV28 and TRBJ2-5, the complete variable domain reads DVKVTQSSRYLVKRTGEKVFLECVQDMDHENMFWYRQDPGLGLRLIYFSYDVKMKEKGDIPEGYSVSREKKERFSLILESASTNQTSMYLCASSFEETQYFGPGTRLLVL.

This clonotype was counted ten times or more. The V call is TRBV5-1, the J call TRBJ2-2; D possibly corresponds to TRBD2 (6 bases). There are 15 residues in the CDR3. Deletions cut 5 bases from V and 1 base from J, with 12 bases between. CDR1 and CDR2 from the germline V gene are SGHRS and YFSETQ. CDR3 sequence: CASRAFSGNTGELFF. In nucleotides, the CDR3 is TGCGCCAGCAGGGCCTTTAGCGGGAACACCGGGGAGCTGTTTTTT.

The chain links TRBV4-3 to TRBJ2-2, with TRBD2 as a possible D gene (5 bases). Germline V gene data show CDR1 as LGHNA and CDR2 as YSLEER. The length of the CDR3 is 15 residues. V was pared by 4 bases and J by 7 bases, with 16 bases between. Here the CDR3 DNA reads TGCGCCAGCAGCCCCGGAATTAGCGCGATCGGGGAGCTGTTTTTT. Its translation: CASSPGISAIGELFF.

About this clonotype itself: A read error may be the cause here, since a much bigger clone is one base away. This sequence joins TRBV18 and TRBJ2-2, with a tentative D call TRBD2 (5 bases). Germline CDR1 and CDR2: KGHSH and LQKENI. Trimming pared 2 bases from V and 6 bases from J, leaving 13 bases between. The CDR3 runs to 15 residues. The CDR3 nucleotides read TGTGCCAGCTCACCAAATGCGGGCTCGTCCGGGGAGCTGTTTTTT. Translating it yields CASSPNAGSSGELFF.

This clonotype was observed at least ten times. J is TRBJ2-1 and V is TRBV30, with D unclear. The CDR3 covers 12 residues. Germline V CDR1 and CDR2: GTSNPN, SVGIG (reference sequence). Trimming took 3 bases from V and 8 from J, leaving 11 bases between them. DNA for the CDR3: TGTGCCTGGAGGGGGTATGGCGATGAGCAGTTCTTC. Amino acid sequence: CAWRGYGDEQFF.

This clonotype was observed many times. This sequence joins TRBV11-2 and TRBJ2-5; 7 positions agree with TRBD2. The CDR3 sequence is 15 residues long. After removal of 1 base from V and 2 bases from J, the junction contained 4 bases not matched to a gene. Germline assignment: CDR1 SGHAT and CDR2 FQNNGV. The CDR3 sequence is CASSLGLAAQETQYF. DNA of the CDR3: TGTGCCAGCAGCTTAGGACTAGCAGCACAAGAGACCCAGTACTTC. Drawing the rest from reference TRBV11-2 and TRBJ2-5, the complete variable domain is EAGVAQSPRYKIIEKRQSVAFWCNPISGHATLYWYQQILGQGPKLLIQFQNNGVVDDSQLPKDRFSAERLKGVDSTLKIQPAKLEDSAVYLCASSLGLAAQETQYFGPGTRLLVL.

This clonotype was observed many times. The CDR3 DNA reads TGTGCCAGCAGTTTAGGACGGGGCCGAGAGACCCAGTACTTC. Its protein is CASSLGRGRETQYF. The rearrangement uses TRBV12-3 or TRBV12-4 and TRBJ2-5, with D perhaps matching TRBD1 or TRBD2 (5 bases each). V lost 1 base to trimming and J lost 4 bases, with 10 bases between them. The CDR3 covers 14 residues.